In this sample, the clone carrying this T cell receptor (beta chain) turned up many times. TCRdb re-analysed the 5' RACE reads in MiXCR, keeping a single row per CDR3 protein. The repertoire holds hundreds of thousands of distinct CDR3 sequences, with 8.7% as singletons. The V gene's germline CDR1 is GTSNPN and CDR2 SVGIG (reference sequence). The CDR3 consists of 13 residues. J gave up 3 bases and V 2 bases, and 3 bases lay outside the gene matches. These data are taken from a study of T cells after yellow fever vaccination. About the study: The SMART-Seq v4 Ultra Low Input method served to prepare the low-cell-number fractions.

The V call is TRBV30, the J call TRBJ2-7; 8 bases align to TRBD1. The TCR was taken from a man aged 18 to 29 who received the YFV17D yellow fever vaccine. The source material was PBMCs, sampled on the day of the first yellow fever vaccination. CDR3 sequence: CAWSPGQGYEQYF. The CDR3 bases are TGTGCCTGGAGTCCAGGACAGGGCTACGAGCAGTACTTC.